The 21 T cell receptor beta chains in this list originate from one sample, sequenced in a study of blood T cells in healthy people across ages. With a J-beta primer mix and a sample-barcoded 5' primer, a second PCR ran about 7 to 12 cycles. TCRdb ran MiXCR on the 5' RACE reads and lists one entry per CDR3 protein. This table holds some 1.4 million distinct CDR3 sequences, approximately 42% found once. The sample comprised blood. These receptors all come from a young woman in good health.

This clonotype has ten or more counts. The CDR3 DNA reads TGTGCCAGCAGCCCTATGCCAGTGGGGGAGGGCTCCAATGAGCAGTTCTTC. Protein sequence: CASSPMPVGEGSNEQFF. The chain links TRBV4-2 to TRBJ2-1; 7 bases map to TRBD2. CDR3 length: 17 amino acids. Germline trimming cut 4 bases from V and 6 bases from J; bases unmatched to any gene: 15. Germline values: CDR1 LGHNA, CDR2 YNFKEQ.

This clonotype was seen only a few times. The genes are TRBV12-3 or TRBV12-4 and TRBJ2-1; TRBD2 matches 8 bases. Trimming cost V 6 bases and J 8 bases; bases outside gene matches: 15. The CDR3 consists of 16 residues. The CDR3 loop is CASSQPHRGLEYEQFF. The CDR3 DNA is TGTGCCAGCAGCCAGCCTCACCGGGGACTAGAATATGAGCAGTTCTTC.

This clonotype was picked up a small number of times. The chain uses TRBV20-1 and TRBJ1-4; 8 positions agree with TRBD1. The CDR3 covers 14 residues. V shed 5 bases, J shed 7 bases, and the junction held 9 bases outside the gene matches. CDR1 is DFQATT, CDR2 SNEGSKA, per germline (reference sequence). The CDR3 nucleotides are TGCAGTGCTTGGGTGGGACAGGCAACTGAAAAACTGTTTTTT. It is translated as CSAWVGQATEKLFF.

There are a few counts of this clonotype. This chain uses TRBV5-1 with TRBJ1-4; D unclear. The CDR3 totals 13 residues. V lost 3 bases, J lost 7 bases, and 10 bases lay in between. CDR1 is SGHRS and CDR2 is YFSETQ in the germline V gene. The CDR3 reads CASSSRESEKLFF. Written as DNA, the CDR3 is TGCGCCAGCAGCTCCCGGGAGAGTGAAAAACTGTTTTTT.

This clonotype was picked up a small number of times. CDR3 nucleotide sequence: TGTGCCAGCAGCGCAGGGAACTACAATGAGCAGTTCTTC. It is translated as CASSAGNYNEQFF. The V and J genes are TRBV9 and TRBJ2-1, with a tentative D call TRBD1 (5 bases). Germline CDR1 SGDLS, CDR2 YYNGEE. The CDR3 is 13 amino acids. Deletions cut 3 bases from V and 3 bases from J, with 7 bases between.

V gene TRBV2 combines with J gene TRBJ2-3; 8 nucleotides agree with TRBD2. This CDR3 comprises 16 residues. Germline V lookup: CDR1 SNHLY, CDR2 FYNNEI. J was trimmed by 2 bases and V by 8 bases; bases with no gene match: 12. This CDR3 reads CASEGPGREITDTQYF. For the CDR3, the DNA is TGTGCCAGCGAAGGGCCCGGGAGGGAGATCACAGATACGCAGTATTTT.

This chain connects TRBV14 to TRBJ2-3, with 12 nucleotides matching TRBD1. Looked up from germline, CDR1 is SGHDN and CDR2 is FVKESK. J lost 4 bases, V lost 4 bases, and 9 bases had no gene match. The CDR3 contains 17 residues. CDR3 bases: TGTGCCAGCAGCCCGCATCTGGGACAGGGGGCACCAGATACGCAGTATTTT. As protein: CASSPHLGQGAPDTQYF. The full variable domain, its missing parts supplied by reference TRBV14 and TRBJ2-3, is EAGVTQFPSHSVIEKGQTVTLRCDPISGHDNLYWYRRVMGKEIKFLLHFVKESKQDESGMPNNRFLAERTGGTYSTLKVQPAELEDSGVYFCASSPHLGQGAPDTQYFGPGTRLTVL.

This clonotype has only a few counts. CDR3 nucleotides: TGTGCCAGCTCCTCGGTGGCGGGAGTCTTTTTGGGGACCCAGTACTTC. Translation: CASSSVAGVFLGTQYF. The J gene is TRBJ2-5, the V gene TRBV7-2, with 7 nucleotides matching TRBD2. V gave up 8 bases and J gave up 7 bases; unmatched junction bases: 19. In germline, CDR1 is SGHTA, CDR2 FQGNSA. The CDR3 is 16 amino acids.

This clonotype turned up a few times. The CDR3 region is CASSPRAGWNYEQYF. The CDR3 DNA reads TGTGCCAGCAGCCCCCGGGCGGGTTGGAACTACGAGCAGTACTTC. The chain recombines TRBV7-7 with TRBJ2-7, with D possibly TRBD2 on 5 matching bases. The CDR3 loop spans 15 amino acids. The V gene lost 5 bases and the J gene lost 3 bases, with 17 bases spanning the gap. Germline V gene sequence: CDR1 SSHAT, CDR2 FNYEAQ (reference sequence).

V usage is TRBV11-2 and J usage is TRBJ2-3; 7 bases agree with TRBD1. The CDR3 consists of 15 residues. CDR1 and CDR2 from the germline V gene are SGHAT and FQNNGV. Germline trimming cut 5 bases from V and 4 bases from J; bases unmatched to any gene: 9. CDR3: CASSGRDSRPDTQYF. In DNA, the CDR3 is TGTGCCAGCAGCGGTCGGGACAGCCGTCCAGATACGCAGTATTTT.

The chain joins TRBV6-1 to TRBJ1-1; weak D call: TRBD1 (6 bases). There are 15 residues in the CDR3. V lost 5 bases, J lost 1 base, and 14 bases lay in between. Per germline, CDR1 MNHNS and CDR2 SASEGT. CDR3 residues: CASSRRGAANTEAFF. The DNA for the CDR3 is TGTGCCAGCAGTCGACGGGGGGCGGCGAACACTGAAGCTTTCTTT.

In its sample, this clonotype was seen a few times. The V and J genes are TRBV4-1 and TRBJ2-7; a possible D gene is TRBD1 (6 bases). V lost 1 base to trimming and J lost 3 bases, with 19 bases between them. CDR1 is MGHRA, CDR2 YSYEKL, per germline. The CDR3 is 17 amino acids. This CDR3 reads CASSQAGSPGEGYEQYF. The DNA of the CDR3 is TGCGCCAGCAGCCAAGCGGGGTCCCCAGGGGAAGGCTACGAGCAGTACTTC.

V usage is TRBV5-1 and J usage is TRBJ1-6; tentative D call: TRBD1 (6 bases). V was trimmed by 3 bases and J by 5 bases, leaving 15 bases between them. The CDR3 runs 16 residues. CDR1 and CDR2 from the germline V gene are SGHRS and YFSETQ. CDR3 bases: TGCGCCAGCAGCTCCACTCCGGGACAAAATAATTCACCCCTCCACTTT. Translated, it gives CASSSTPGQNNSPLHF.

This clonotype was seen only once. The chain links TRBV4-1 to TRBJ1-3; D gene uncertain. Trimming took off 6 bases at V and 2 bases at J, with 8 bases between the two ends. Germline loops: CDR1 MGHRA, CDR2 YSYEKL. The CDR3 spans 13 residues. CDR3 region: CASRGSAGNTIYF. The CDR3 coding sequence is TGCGCCAGCAGAGGGTCTGCTGGAAACACCATATATTTT.

V is TRBV7-8 and J is TRBJ1-6, with 8 bases fitting TRBD1. V shed 1 base and J 5 bases; nucleotides not matched to a gene: 4. Germline loops: CDR1 SGHVS, CDR2 FQNEAQ. There are 16 residues in the CDR3. The CDR3 here is CASSLEGTGDNSPLHF. The DNA of the CDR3 is TGTGCCAGCAGCTTAGAGGGGACAGGCGATAATTCACCCCTCCACTTT.

This chain joins TRBV7-2 and TRBJ2-3; 10 nucleotides agree with TRBD2. This CDR3 has 17 amino acids. Germline CDR1 reads SGHTA; CDR2 reads FQGNSA. V gave up 4 bases and J gave up 3 bases; unmatched junction bases: 10. The CDR3 loop reads CASSSRLAGGVTDTQYF. The CDR3, as DNA: TGTGCCAGCAGCTCCCGACTAGCGGGCGGTGTAACAGATACGCAGTATTTT.

This clonotype came up a few times. V usage is TRBV5-1 and J usage is TRBJ1-5; weak D call: TRBD1 (5 bases). The CDR3 runs 14 residues. The V gene lost 0 bases and the J gene lost 9 bases, with 13 bases spanning the gap. Looked up from germline, CDR1 is SGHRS and CDR2 is YFSETQ. The CDR3, as DNA: TGCGCCAGCAGCTTGGGGGACGTCCAGGGGCCCCAGCATTTT. Translation: CASSLGDVQGPQHF.

In its sample, this clonotype was seen a few times. The chain recombines TRBV11-1 with TRBJ2-1, with D perhaps TRBD2 (6 bases). CDR3 length: 16 amino acids. The V end was cut by 4 bases, the J end by 8 bases, with 21 bases between. Germline loops: CDR1 SGHAT, CDR2 FQDESV (reference sequence). The CDR3 DNA sequence: TGTGCCAGCAGCTATCACCGGGACTCGCCTCGCGATGAGCAGTTCTTC. This gives the protein CASSYHRDSPRDEQFF.

This clonotype came up many times. The V and J genes are TRBV20-1 and TRBJ2-3, with D possibly being TRBD1 (6 bases). CDR3 length: 14 amino acids. Germline CDR1 reads DFQATT; CDR2 reads SNEGSKA (reference sequence). Trimming shortened V by 5 bases and J by 2 bases, and 14 bases separated the two germline ends. Written as DNA, the CDR3 is TGCAGTGCTGTAGTGGGGGCGATCACAGATACGCAGTATTTT. It is translated as CSAVVGAITDTQYF.

This CDR3 is CASNPGLAGAEQFF. The CDR3 DNA is TGTGCCAGCAACCCGGGACTAGCGGGAGCTGAGCAGTTCTTC. V gene TRBV7-9 combines with J gene TRBJ2-1, with 14 positions matching TRBD2. J lost 9 bases, V lost 7 bases, and 5 bases had no gene match. There are 14 residues in the CDR3. Germline CDR1 is SEHNR and CDR2 is FQNEAQ (reference sequence).

As DNA, the CDR3 is TGTGCCAGCAGCTTAATAGAGGGGTTCAATCAGCCCCAGCATTTT. Translation: CASSLIEGFNQPQHF. V and J are TRBV7-9 and TRBJ1-5, with TRBD1 as a possible D gene (5 bases). Trimming left V 2 bases short and J 3 bases short, with 11 bases between. This CDR3 region has 15 residues. CDR1 and CDR2 (germline): SEHNR, FQNEAQ (reference sequence).